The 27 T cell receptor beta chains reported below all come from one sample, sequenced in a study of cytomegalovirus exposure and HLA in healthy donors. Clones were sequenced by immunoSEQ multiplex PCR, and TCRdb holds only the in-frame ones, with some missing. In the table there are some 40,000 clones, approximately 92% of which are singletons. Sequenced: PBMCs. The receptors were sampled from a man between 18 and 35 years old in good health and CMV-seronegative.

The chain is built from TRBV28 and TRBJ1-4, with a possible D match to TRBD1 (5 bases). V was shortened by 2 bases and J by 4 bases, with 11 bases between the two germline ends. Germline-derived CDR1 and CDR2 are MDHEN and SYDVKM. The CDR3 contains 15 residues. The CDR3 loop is CASSLADIGNEKLFF. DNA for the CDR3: TGTGCCAGCAGTTTAGCGGACATCGGTAATGAAAAACTGTTTTTT.

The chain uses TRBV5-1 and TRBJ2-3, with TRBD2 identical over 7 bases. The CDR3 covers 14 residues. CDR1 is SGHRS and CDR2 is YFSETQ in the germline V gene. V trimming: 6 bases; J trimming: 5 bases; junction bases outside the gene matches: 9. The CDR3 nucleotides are TGCGCCAGCAAGACCCGGGGGGATCAAGATACGCAGTATTTT. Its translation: CASKTRGDQDTQYF.

The CDR3: CASMEGPHQPQHF. CDR3 DNA sequence: TGTGCCAGCATGGAGGGCCCACATCAGCCCCAGCATTTT. The V call is TRBV6-1, the J call TRBJ1-5; no firm D call. CDR1 MNHNS and CDR2 SASEGT come from the germline V gene. V lost 7 bases, J lost 5 bases, and 12 bases lay in between. The CDR3 runs to 13 residues.

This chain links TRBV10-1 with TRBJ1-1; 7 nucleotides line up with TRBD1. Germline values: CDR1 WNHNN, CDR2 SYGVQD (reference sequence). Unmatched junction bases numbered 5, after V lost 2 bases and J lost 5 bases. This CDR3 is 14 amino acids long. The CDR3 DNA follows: TGCGCCAGCAGTGAGCAGGGGGTAGGGACTGAAGCTTTCTTT. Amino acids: CASSEQGVGTEAFF.

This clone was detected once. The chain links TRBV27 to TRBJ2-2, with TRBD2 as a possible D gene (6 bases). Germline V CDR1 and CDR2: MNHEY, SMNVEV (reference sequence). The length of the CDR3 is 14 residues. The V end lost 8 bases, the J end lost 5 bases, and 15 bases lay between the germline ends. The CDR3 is CASGRGTGTGELFF. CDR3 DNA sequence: TGTGCCAGCGGCCGGGGGACTGGGACCGGGGAGCTGTTTTTT.

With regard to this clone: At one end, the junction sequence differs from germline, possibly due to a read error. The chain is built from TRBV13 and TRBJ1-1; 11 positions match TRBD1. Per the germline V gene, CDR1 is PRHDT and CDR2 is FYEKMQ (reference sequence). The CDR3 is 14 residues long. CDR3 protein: CASSLGTGGPEAFF. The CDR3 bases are TGTGCCAGCAGCCTAGGGACAGGGGGACCTGAAGCTTTCTTT.

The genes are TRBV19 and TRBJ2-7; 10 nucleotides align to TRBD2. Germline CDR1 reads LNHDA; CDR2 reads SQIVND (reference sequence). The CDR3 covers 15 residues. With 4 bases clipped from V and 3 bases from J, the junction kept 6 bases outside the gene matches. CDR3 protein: CASSTPLAGDYEQYF. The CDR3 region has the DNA TGTGCCAGTAGTACACCCCTAGCGGGGGACTACGAGCAGTACTTC.

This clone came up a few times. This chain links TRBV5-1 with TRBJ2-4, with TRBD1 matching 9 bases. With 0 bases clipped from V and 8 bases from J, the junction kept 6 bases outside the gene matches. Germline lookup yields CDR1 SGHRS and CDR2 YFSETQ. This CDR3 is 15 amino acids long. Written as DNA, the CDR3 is TGCGCCAGCAGCTTGGGACAGGGGGTCGCGGACATTCAGTACTTC. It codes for CASSLGQGVADIQYF. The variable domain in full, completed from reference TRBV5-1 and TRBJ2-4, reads KAGVTQTPRYLIKTRGQQVTLSCSPISGHRSVSWYQQTPGQGLQFLFEYFSETQRNKGNFPGRFSGRQFSNSRSEMNVSTLELGDSALYLCASSLGQGVADIQYFGAGTRLSVL.

CDR3 DNA: TGTGCCAGCAGCTTGCCGGGACAGGGGGCGATTGGTGAAAAACTGTTTTTT. Protein: CASSLPGQGAIGEKLFF. The chain carries TRBV9 and TRBJ1-4; TRBD1 agrees at 12 bases. CDR1 is SGDLS, CDR2 YYNGEE, per germline. The V and J ends lost 4 bases and 7 bases, in that order; junction bases with no gene match: 11. The CDR3 length is 17 residues.

CDR3 coding DNA: TGTGCCAGCAGTACCCGGACTAGCGGCACAGATACGCAGTATTTT. This codes for CASSTRTSGTDTQYF. This rearrangement joins TRBV6-1 to TRBJ2-3, with 9 bases fitting TRBD2. J gave up 1 base and V 5 bases, and 4 bases lay outside the gene matches. Germline assignment: CDR1 MNHNS and CDR2 SASEGT. The CDR3 length is 15 residues.

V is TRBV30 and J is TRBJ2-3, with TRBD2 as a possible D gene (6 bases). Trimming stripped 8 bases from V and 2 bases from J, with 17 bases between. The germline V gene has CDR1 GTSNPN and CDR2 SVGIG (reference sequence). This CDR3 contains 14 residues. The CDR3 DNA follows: TGTGCCGGTAGCGGACCGAGGGCCACAGATACGCAGTATTTT. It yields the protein CAGSGPRATDTQYF.

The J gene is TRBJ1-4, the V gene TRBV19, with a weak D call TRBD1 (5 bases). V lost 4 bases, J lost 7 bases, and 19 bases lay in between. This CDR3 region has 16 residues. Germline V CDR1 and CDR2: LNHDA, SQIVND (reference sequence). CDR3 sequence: CASSKGNAQRGEKLFF. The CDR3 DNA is TGTGCCAGTAGTAAGGGGAATGCGCAGAGAGGTGAAAAACTGTTTTTT.

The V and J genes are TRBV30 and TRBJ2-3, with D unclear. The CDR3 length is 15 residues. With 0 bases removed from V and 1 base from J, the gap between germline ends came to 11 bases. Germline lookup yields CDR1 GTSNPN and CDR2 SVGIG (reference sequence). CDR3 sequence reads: CAWSVPGAGTDTQYF. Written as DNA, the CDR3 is TGTGCCTGGAGTGTACCCGGAGCAGGCACAGATACGCAGTATTTT.

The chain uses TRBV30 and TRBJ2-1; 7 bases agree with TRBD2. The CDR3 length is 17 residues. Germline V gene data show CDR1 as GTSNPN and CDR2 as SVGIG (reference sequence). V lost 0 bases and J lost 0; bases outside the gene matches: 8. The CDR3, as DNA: TGTGCCTGGAGTGTACGTGGGGGGGTGAGCTCCTACAATGAGCAGTTCTTC. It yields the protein CAWSVRGGVSSYNEQFF.

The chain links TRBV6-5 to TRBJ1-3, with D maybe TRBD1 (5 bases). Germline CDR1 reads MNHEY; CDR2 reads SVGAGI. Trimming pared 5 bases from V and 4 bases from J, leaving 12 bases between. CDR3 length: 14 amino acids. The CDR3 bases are TGTGCCAGCAGTCCAAGACAGATCGGAAACACCATATATTTT. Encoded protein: CASSPRQIGNTIYF.

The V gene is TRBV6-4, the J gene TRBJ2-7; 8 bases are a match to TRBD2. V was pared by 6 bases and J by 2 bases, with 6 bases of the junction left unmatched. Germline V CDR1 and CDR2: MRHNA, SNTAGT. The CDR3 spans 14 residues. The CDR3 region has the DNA TGTGCCAGCAGAAATAGCGGGGCTCCCTACGAGCAGTACTTC. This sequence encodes CASRNSGAPYEQYF.

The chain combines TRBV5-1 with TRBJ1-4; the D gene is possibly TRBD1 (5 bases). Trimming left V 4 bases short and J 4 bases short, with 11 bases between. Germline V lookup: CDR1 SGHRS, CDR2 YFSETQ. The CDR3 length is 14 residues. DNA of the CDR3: TGCGCCAGCAGCACGACAGCTTATAATGAAAAACTGTTTTTT. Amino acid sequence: CASSTTAYNEKLFF. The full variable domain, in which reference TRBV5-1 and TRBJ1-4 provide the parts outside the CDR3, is KAGVTQTPRYLIKTRGQQVTLSCSPISGHRSVSWYQQTPGQGLQFLFEYFSETQRNKGNFPGRFSGRQFSNSRSEMNVSTLELGDSALYLCASSTTAYNEKLFFGSGTQLSVL.

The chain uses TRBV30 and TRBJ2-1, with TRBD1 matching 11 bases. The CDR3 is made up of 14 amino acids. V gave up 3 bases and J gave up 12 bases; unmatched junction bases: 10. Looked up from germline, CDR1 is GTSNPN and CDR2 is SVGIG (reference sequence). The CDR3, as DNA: TGTGCCTGGAGATCGGAGAGCGGGACAGGGGGGCAGTTCTTC. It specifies CAWRSESGTGGQFF.

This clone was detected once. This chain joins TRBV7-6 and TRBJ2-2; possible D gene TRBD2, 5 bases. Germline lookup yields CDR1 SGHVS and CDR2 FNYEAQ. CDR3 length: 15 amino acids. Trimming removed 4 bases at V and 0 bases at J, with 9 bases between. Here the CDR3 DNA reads TGTGCCAGCAGCTCCCGGGGAACGAACACCGGGGAGCTGTTTTTT. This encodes CASSSRGTNTGELFF. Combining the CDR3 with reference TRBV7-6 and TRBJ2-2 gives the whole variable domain GAGVSQSPRYKVTKRGQDVALRCDPISGHVSLYWYRQALGQGPEFLTYFNYEAQQDKSGLPNDRFSAERPEGSISTLTIQRTEQRDSAMYRCASSSRGTNTGELFFGEGSRLTVL.

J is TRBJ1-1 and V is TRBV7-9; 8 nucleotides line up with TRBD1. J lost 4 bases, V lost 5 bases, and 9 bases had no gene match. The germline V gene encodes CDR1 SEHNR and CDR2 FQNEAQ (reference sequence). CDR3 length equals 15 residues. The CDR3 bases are TGTGCCAGCAGCCCCAGGGGGCGCGTCCTCACTGAAGCTTTCTTT. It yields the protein CASSPRGRVLTEAFF.

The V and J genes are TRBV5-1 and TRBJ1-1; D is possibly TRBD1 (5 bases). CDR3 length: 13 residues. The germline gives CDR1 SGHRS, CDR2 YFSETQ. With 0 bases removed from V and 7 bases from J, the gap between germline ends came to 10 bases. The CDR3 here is CASSLGGAGEAFF. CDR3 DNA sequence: TGCGCCAGCAGCTTGGGCGGGGCCGGTGAAGCTTTCTTT. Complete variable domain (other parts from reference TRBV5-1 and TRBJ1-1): KAGVTQTPRYLIKTRGQQVTLSCSPISGHRSVSWYQQTPGQGLQFLFEYFSETQRNKGNFPGRFSGRQFSNSRSEMNVSTLELGDSALYLCASSLGGAGEAFFGQGTRLTVV.

The CDR3 is CASSHPPGQLAKNIQYF. The CDR3, as DNA: TGTGCCAGCAGCCACCCCCCGGGACAACTAGCCAAAAACATTCAGTACTTC. The chain recombines TRBV7-9 with TRBJ2-4; D is perhaps TRBD1 (6 bases). This CDR3 region has 17 residues. The germline V gene has CDR1 SEHNR and CDR2 FQNEAQ (reference sequence). Trimming cost V 5 bases and J 0 bases, with 17 bases left between them.

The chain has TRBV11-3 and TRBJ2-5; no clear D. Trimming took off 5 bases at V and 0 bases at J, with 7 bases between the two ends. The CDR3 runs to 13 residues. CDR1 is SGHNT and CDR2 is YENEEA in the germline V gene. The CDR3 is CASSLSNQETQYF. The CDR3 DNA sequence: TGTGCCAGCAGCCTTAGCAACCAAGAGACCCAGTACTTC.

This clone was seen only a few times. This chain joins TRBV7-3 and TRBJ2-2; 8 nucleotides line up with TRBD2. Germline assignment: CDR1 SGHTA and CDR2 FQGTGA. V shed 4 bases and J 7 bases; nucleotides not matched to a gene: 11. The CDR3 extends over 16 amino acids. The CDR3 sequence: CASSSTPQREHGELFF. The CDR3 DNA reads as TGTGCCAGCAGCTCTACCCCCCAGCGGGAGCACGGGGAGCTGTTTTTT.

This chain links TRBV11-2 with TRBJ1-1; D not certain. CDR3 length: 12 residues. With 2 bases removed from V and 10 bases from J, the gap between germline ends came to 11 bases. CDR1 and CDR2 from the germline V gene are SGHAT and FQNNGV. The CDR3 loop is CASSLSGGGAFF. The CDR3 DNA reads TGTGCCAGCAGCTTATCAGGAGGTGGAGCTTTCTTT. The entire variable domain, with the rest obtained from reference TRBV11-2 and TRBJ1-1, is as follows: EAGVAQSPRYKIIEKRQSVAFWCNPISGHATLYWYQQILGQGPKLLIQFQNNGVVDDSQLPKDRFSAERLKGVDSTLKIQPAKLEDSAVYLCASSLSGGGAFFGQGTRLTVV.

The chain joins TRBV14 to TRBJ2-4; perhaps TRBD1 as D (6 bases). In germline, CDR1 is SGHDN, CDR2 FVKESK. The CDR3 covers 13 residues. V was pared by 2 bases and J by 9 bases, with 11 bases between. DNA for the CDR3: TGTGCCAGCAGCCAAACAGGGTACGGCATTCAGTACTTC. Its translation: CASSQTGYGIQYF.

CDR3 sequence (DNA): TGCGCCAGCAGCGCGCAGGGATCCGGGGCCAACGTCCTGACTTTC. It specifies CASSAQGSGANVLTF. The chain employs TRBV5-1 and TRBJ2-6; TRBD1 is a possible D gene (5 bases). The CDR3 loop spans 15 amino acids. CDR1 is SGHRS, CDR2 YFSETQ, per germline. V gave up 4 bases and J gave up 4 bases, with 12 bases separating them.